The 18 T cell receptor beta chains presented below share a single source sample, sequenced in a study of shared clonotypes between healthy human individuals. The protocol was immunoSEQ multiplex PCR, while the TCRdb copy is restricted to in-frame clones and leaves out a portion. Of 2 million to 3 million clones listed, over 85% are singletons. The sequencing sample was made of naive CD4+ T cells from PBMCs. Noted subset: CD45RA+ positively selected. These receptors were obtained from a man younger than 35 in good health. Some clones in this sample may be carry-over from other donors' samples.

The DNA of the CDR3 is TGTGCCAGCAGTGCAAGAGGGGGAAACTATGGCTACACCTTC. It is translated as CASSARGGNYGYTF. This rearrangement joins TRBV6-1 to TRBJ1-2, with D tentatively TRBD1 (6 bases). CDR1 is MNHNS, CDR2 SASEGT, per germline. V was clipped by 4 bases and J by 2 bases, with 11 bases between them. This CDR3 is built from 14 residues.

To note about this clone: Distinct nucleotide sequences in the sample also encode this CDR3. CDR3 sequence: CASSLRGESYNEQFF. The CDR3 DNA sequence: TGCGCCAGCAGCCTAAGGGGAGAGTCCTACAATGAGCAGTTCTTC. The chain has TRBV5-1 and TRBJ2-1, with D perhaps being TRBD1 or TRBD2 (5 bases each). Germline loops: CDR1 SGHRS, CDR2 YFSETQ. This CDR3 contains 15 residues. Trimming removed 4 bases from V and 1 base from J, with 12 bases in between. Together with reference TRBV5-1 and TRBJ2-1, the CDR3 gives the full variable domain: KAGVTQTPRYLIKTRGQQVTLSCSPISGHRSVSWYQQTPGQGLQFLFEYFSETQRNKGNFPGRFSGRQFSNSRSEMNVSTLELGDSALYLCASSLRGESYNEQFFGPGTRLTVL.

The V gene is TRBV7-2, the J gene TRBJ1-2, with a tentative D call TRBD1 (5 bases). CDR1 SGHTA and CDR2 FQGNSA come from the germline V gene. CDR3 size: 14 residues. V gave up 1 base and J gave up 8 bases, with 14 bases separating them. The CDR3 is CASSLEGLTGGYTF. Written as DNA, the CDR3 is TGTGCCAGCAGCTTAGAGGGGTTGACGGGAGGCTACACCTTC.

The CDR3 is CASSFLGISSYNEQFF. The CDR3 nucleotides read TGCGCCAGCAGCTTTTTGGGGATTAGCTCCTACAATGAGCAGTTCTTC. The J gene is TRBJ2-1, the V gene TRBV5-1; D gene unclear. This CDR3 region has 16 residues. The germline V gene has CDR1 SGHRS and CDR2 YFSETQ. Trimming pared 2 bases from V and 0 bases from J, leaving 12 bases between.

The genes are TRBV27 and TRBJ1-2, with D uncertain. The germline V gene has CDR1 MNHEY and CDR2 SMNVEV (reference sequence). The CDR3 has 15 residues. V gave up 3 bases and J gave up 4 bases, with 15 bases separating them. CDR3 residues: CASSFLIPTPYGYTF. The CDR3 nucleotides read TGTGCCAGCAGTTTTCTTATTCCAACACCCTATGGCTACACCTTC.

As regards this clone: A read error is possible here, since a much larger clone lies one base away. The sample has other DNA sequences that encode this CDR3 too. The chain recombines TRBV7-9 with TRBJ2-5, with D hard to call. CDR3 size: 12 residues. Germline lookup yields CDR1 SEHNR and CDR2 FQNEAQ (reference sequence). The V gene lost 1 base and the J gene lost 5 bases, with 5 bases spanning the gap. DNA for the CDR3: TGTGCCAGCAGCTTAGAATATGAGACCCAGTACTTC. Translated, it gives CASSLEYETQYF.

The chain recombines TRBV10-2 with TRBJ2-3, with D unclear. V lost 2 bases, J lost 9 bases, and 12 bases lay in between. The CDR3 totals 13 residues. Looked up from germline, CDR1 is WSHSY and CDR2 is SAAADI. The CDR3 spells CASSEGRVETQYF. In DNA, the CDR3 is TGCGCCAGCAGTGAGGGTCGAGTGGAGACGCAGTATTTT.

In this sample, this clone turned up once. This chain connects TRBV13 to TRBJ1-4; no clear D gene. Trimming took 4 bases from V and 6 from J, leaving 9 bases between them. Germline CDR1 and CDR2: PRHDT and FYEKMQ (reference sequence). The CDR3 has 13 amino acids. CDR3 protein: CASSSRRDEKLFF. The CDR3 coding sequence is TGTGCCAGCAGCTCCCGAAGAGATGAAAAACTGTTTTTT.

This clone was seen a handful of times. This chain uses TRBV7-2 with TRBJ1-1; D is unresolved. The CDR3 spans 14 residues. Trimming removed 1 base at V and 6 bases at J, with 12 bases between. From germline, CDR1 is SGHTA and CDR2 FQGNSA. This chain's CDR3 is CASSLDPGVAEAFF. The CDR3 nucleotides are TGTGCCAGCAGCTTAGATCCAGGTGTTGCTGAAGCTTTCTTT.

V is TRBV5-1 and J is TRBJ2-2, with TRBD2 matching 8 bases. CDR1 is SGHRS and CDR2 is YFSETQ in the germline V gene. CDR3 length: 15 residues. J gave up 5 bases and V 2 bases, and 5 bases lay outside the gene matches. The DNA of the CDR3 is TGCGCCAGCAGCTTAAGCGGGAGCCAAACCGGGGAGCTGTTTTTT. Residues: CASSLSGSQTGELFF.

The gene calls are TRBV20-1 and TRBJ2-1; 10 positions agree with TRBD2. The CDR3 is 11 residues long. CDR1 is DFQATT and CDR2 is SNEGSKA in the germline V gene (reference sequence). J lost 7 bases, V lost 7 bases, and 1 base had no gene match. The CDR3 DNA reads TGCAGTGGGACTAGCGGTAATGAGCAGTTCTTC. Translating it yields CSGTSGNEQFF.

The rearrangement uses TRBV29-1 and TRBJ1-2; no reliable D call. With 2 bases removed from V and 5 bases from J, the gap between germline ends came to 9 bases. The CDR3 is 12 amino acids. Per germline, CDR1 SQVTM and CDR2 ANQGSEA. Here the CDR3 DNA reads TGCAGCGTTGAACATTTCGTTTATGGCTACACCTTC. It encodes CSVEHFVYGYTF.

The gene calls are TRBV7-9 and TRBJ2-7, with D possibly matching TRBD1 (5 bases). Germline assignment: CDR1 SEHNR and CDR2 FQNEAQ (reference sequence). With 2 bases removed from V and 2 bases from J, the gap between germline ends came to 10 bases. This CDR3 is 14 amino acids long. The CDR3 DNA follows: TGTGCCAGCAGCTTATATCTGGGGCCCTACGAGCAGTACTTC. It translates to CASSLYLGPYEQYF. The whole variable domain, filled in from reference TRBV7-9 and TRBJ2-7, reads DTGVSQNPRHKITKRGQNVTFRCDPISEHNRLYWYRQTLGQGPEFLTYFQNEAQLEKSRLLSDRFSAERPKGSFSTLEIQRTEQGDSAMYLCASSLYLGPYEQYFGPGTRLTVT.

V usage is TRBV27 and J usage is TRBJ1-2; no firm D call. Germline V gives CDR1 MNHEY, CDR2 SMNVEV (reference sequence). Deletions cut 3 bases from V and 6 bases from J, with 11 bases between. The CDR3 is 13 amino acids. The CDR3 sequence: CASSFLGYDGYTF. DNA of the CDR3: TGTGCCAGCAGTTTCCTTGGTTATGATGGCTACACCTTC.

The chain is built from TRBV6-1 and TRBJ1-4; weak D call: TRBD1 (5 bases). Trimming took 6 bases from V and 6 from J, leaving 17 bases between them. Germline CDR1 and CDR2: MNHNS and SASEGT. CDR3 length: 15 amino acids. The CDR3 coding sequence is TGTGCCAGCAGCCCCAGGGCCTTCGAGCATGAAAAACTGTTTTTT. This translates into CASSPRAFEHEKLFF.

The rearrangement joins TRBV28 to TRBJ2-7, with D unresolved. V lost 2 bases and J lost 2, with 10 bases in between. Germline lookup yields CDR1 MDHEN and CDR2 SYDVKM. The length of the CDR3 is 14 residues. The DNA of the CDR3 is TGTGCCAGCAGTTTAGTGGCGGTGCCCTACGAGCAGTACTTC. It codes for CASSLVAVPYEQYF.

The gene calls are TRBV11-3 and TRBJ1-3; D not resolved. The ends were cut back, 0 bases at V and 4 bases at J, with 4 bases in the middle. Germline values: CDR1 SGHNT, CDR2 YENEEA. The CDR3 has 13 amino acids. This CDR3 is CASSLDRGNTIYF. In DNA, the CDR3 is TGTGCCAGCAGCTTAGATCGGGGAAACACCATATATTTT.

Details on this clone: Other DNA sequences in the sample encode the same CDR3. The CDR3 bases are TGCGCCAGCAGCCTCCAGATTTCTGGGGCCAACGTCCTGACTTTC. The encoded protein is CASSLQISGANVLTF. The gene calls are TRBV5-1 and TRBJ2-6, with D unresolved. V was shortened by 4 bases and J by 1 base, with 9 bases between the two germline ends. Germline loops: CDR1 SGHRS, CDR2 YFSETQ. This CDR3 has 15 residues.